The rows below give T cell receptor beta chains drawn from one sample of a study of T-cell reconstitution after alpha-beta-depleted transplantation in children. TCRdb itself ran the PCR reads through MiXCR, one entry per CDR3 protein. The table has about 200,000 distinct CDR3 sequences, 5.5% to 7% seen once. The material sequenced was PBMCs, taken before TCRalphabeta/CD19-depleted stem cell transplant. Receptors originate from a boy aged 2 to 10 with acute lymphoblastic leukemia, due to receive a stem cell transplant. The CDR3 runs from the conserved cysteine through the conserved F or W. The D gene is left open where the match is weak. Clone sizes are given selectively: once, few, many, or a class where the clone is expanded.

>TRBJ2-4|many|TRBV6-2/TRBV6-3|TRBD1
TGTGCCAGCAGTTACTCTAGGACGGGACAGGGGGTGGCTTCCGTAGCCAAAAACATTCAGTACTTC
CASSYSRTGQGVASVAKNIQYF
>TRBJ2-3|many|TRBV20-1|NA
TGCAGTGCTAGTCCCAGCAACCTCCGCACAGATACGCAGTATTTT
CSASPSNLRTDTQYF
>TRBJ2-3|few|TRBV30|NA
TGTGCCTGGACCGAGGGGGGGCCGCAGTATTTT
CAWTEGGPQYF
>TRBJ2-7|NA|TRBV5-1|TRBD1
TGCGCCAGCAGCTTGACACCTATTCGGGACAGGGGGAGGTACGAGCAGTACTTC
CASSLTPIRDRGRYEQYF
>TRBJ2-5|NA|TRBV5-1|NA
TGCGCCAGCGGCAGGGGCCAAGAGACCCAGTACTTC
CASGRGQETQYF
>TRBJ2-5|few|TRBV5-5|NA
TGTGCCAGCAGCCAACCGTGGGAGAGCCAAGAGACCCAGTACTTC
CASSQPWESQETQYF
>TRBJ2-2|many|TRBV3-1|NA
TGTGCCAGCAGTTTAGGCCACAACACCGGGGAGCTGTTTTTT
CASSLGHNTGELFF
>TRBJ2-7|NA|TRBV19|NA
TGTGCCAGTAGTATGGCCGTGACGATGGGGGGCTACGAGCAGTACTTC
CASSMAVTMGGYEQYF
>TRBJ1-6|many|TRBV7-9|TRBD1
TGTGCCAGCAGTCTCGACAGGGTTACTCTTTCACCCCTCCACTTT
CASSLDRVTLSPLHF
>TRBJ2-1|few|TRBV12-3/TRBV12-4|NA
TGTGCCAGCACCTCCGGGGATAGCTCCTACAATGAGCAGTTCTTC
CASTSGDSSYNEQFF
>TRBJ1-2|NA|TRBV7-2|NA
NA
CASSPGWGQGTF
>TRBJ2-5|many|TRBV12-3/TRBV12-4|NA
TGTGCCAGCAGGAGCACAGGGTGGGGAGAGACCCAGTACTTC
CASRSTGWGETQYF
>TRBJ2-7|NA|TRBV27|TRBD1
TGTGCCAGCAGTCGATTGGACAGGGTCTACGAGCAGTACTTC
CASSRLDRVYEQYF
>TRBJ2-3|many|TRBV15|NA
TGTGCCACCAGCAGCGGGATTCACAGCACAGATACGCAGTATTTT
CATSSGIHSTDTQYF
>TRBJ2-7|many|TRBV7-9|NA
TGTGCCAGCAGCTTAGAACAGGGAGCAACCTACGAGCAGTACTTC
CASSLEQGATYEQYF
>TRBJ2-7|NA|TRBV4-2|NA
TGTGCCAGCAGCCAAGCCCCTCTAAACGAGCAGTACTTC
CASSQAPLNEQYF
>TRBJ2-2|many|TRBV12-3/TRBV12-4|TRBD2
TGTGCCAGCAGTTTGGTTCTAGCGGATATCACCGGGGAGCTGTTTTTT
CASSLVLADITGELFF
>TRBJ1-1|many|TRBV2|TRBD1
TGTGCCAGCACCCTCGGACAGGTCCACACTGAAGCTTTCTTT
CASTLGQVHTEAFF
>TRBJ2-1|many|TRBV6-4|TRBD2
TGTGCCAGCAGTGCTAGAGCCGGGACTAGCGGGAGAAATAGGAACAATGAGCAGTTCTTC
CASSARAGTSGRNRNNEQFF
>TRBJ2-6|few|TRBV3-1|TRBD2
TGTGCCAGCAGCCAAGCAGGGACTACTGGGGCCAACGTCCTGACTTTC
CASSQAGTTGANVLTF
>TRBJ2-1|many|TRBV4-3|NA
TGCGCCAGCAGTGCAAGCCCCGCTAGCTACAATGAGCAGTTCTTC
CASSASPASYNEQFF
>TRBJ2-7|many|TRBV7-9|NA
TGTGCCAGCAGCTCCTGGGGACCCTACGAGCAGTACTTC
CASSSWGPYEQYF
>TRBJ2-1|many|TRBV11-2|NA
TGTGCCAGCAGCTTACGAGCTGGGTACAATGAGCAGTTCTTC
CASSLRAGYNEQFF
>TRBJ2-1|many|TRBV19|NA
TGTGCCAGTAGTGGAAGGATTCCCACCTACAATGAGCAGTTCTTC
CASSGRIPTYNEQFF
>TRBJ2-7|many|TRBV29-1|TRBD2
TGCAGCGTGGGGACGACTAGCCGTTCCTACGAGCAGTACTTC
CSVGTTSRSYEQYF
>TRBJ2-1|few|TRBV2|TRBD1
TGTGCCAGGGGGACAGGACTATACAATGAGCAGTTCTTC
CARGTGLYNEQFF
>TRBJ2-5|many|TRBV7-2|NA
TGTGCCAGCAGCCCTGGGACTTTCCAAGAGACCCAGTACTTC
CASSPGTFQETQYF
>TRBJ2-3|many|TRBV11-2|NA
TGTGCCAGCAGCTTAGGATCTCTAGCGCCAATAGATACGCAGTATTTT
CASSLGSLAPIDTQYF
>TRBJ2-1|many|TRBV20-1|NA
TGCAGTGCTAGGGGGACCCCAGGGAATGAGCAGTTCTTC
CSARGTPGNEQFF
>TRBJ2-7|many|TRBV7-9|TRBD1
TGTGCCAGCAGCTTGGTTACAGGGGATACCTACGAGCAGTACTTC
CASSLVTGDTYEQYF
>TRBJ2-5|few|TRBV7-2|NA
TGTGCCAGCAGATTTCGGGCTTCACAAGAGACCCAGTACTTC
CASRFRASQETQYF
>TRBJ2-2|many|TRBV6-5|NA
TGTGCCAGCAGTTACTGGGCTAGACTCCCGAACAAGGCCGGGGAGCTGTTTTTT
CASSYWARLPNKAGELFF
>TRBJ2-1|many|TRBV6-2/TRBV6-3|NA
TGTGCCAGCAGTCACGGGACTGTTCCCTACAATGAGCAGTTCTTC
CASSHGTVPYNEQFF
>TRBJ2-5|many|TRBV7-9|TRBD2
TGTGCCAGCAGCGTACACCTACTAGCGCGGGAGACCCAGTACTTC
CASSVHLLARETQYF
>TRBJ2-3|many|TRBV5-1|TRBD1
TGCGCCAGCAGCGAGGGACAGGACACAGATACGCAGTATTTT
CASSEGQDTDTQYF
>TRBJ2-5|many|TRBV6-1|TRBD2
TGTGCCAGTACGACTAGCGGACAAGAGACCCAGTACTTC
CASTTSGQETQYF
>TRBJ1-6|many|TRBV27|NA
TGTGCCAGCAGCCCTTCCGTGGTGAATTCACCCCTCCACTTT
CASSPSVVNSPLHF
>TRBJ2-5|NA|TRBV27|TRBD2
TGTGCCAGCAGTCAGGTAGCGGGGGGTCAAGAGACCCAGTACTTC
CASSQVAGGQETQYF
>TRBJ2-5|many|TRBV5-1|TRBD2
TGCGCCAGCAGCCGAGCGGGGGAATCACAAGAGACCCAGTACTTC
CASSRAGESQETQYF
>TRBJ2-7|NA|TRBV20-1|TRBD1
TGCAGTGCTAGAACGCAGGGGGCGGCTTATGACGAGCAGTACTTC
CSARTQGAAYDEQYF
>TRBJ1-1|many|TRBV7-3|NA
TGTGCCAGCAGAAAAAGCAGGTACACTGAAGCTTTCTTT
CASRKSRYTEAFF
>TRBJ1-5|few|TRBV12-3/TRBV12-4|NA
TGTGCCAGCAACGTAGGGGGGACTGTCGGGTCCCAGCATTTT
CASNVGGTVGSQHF